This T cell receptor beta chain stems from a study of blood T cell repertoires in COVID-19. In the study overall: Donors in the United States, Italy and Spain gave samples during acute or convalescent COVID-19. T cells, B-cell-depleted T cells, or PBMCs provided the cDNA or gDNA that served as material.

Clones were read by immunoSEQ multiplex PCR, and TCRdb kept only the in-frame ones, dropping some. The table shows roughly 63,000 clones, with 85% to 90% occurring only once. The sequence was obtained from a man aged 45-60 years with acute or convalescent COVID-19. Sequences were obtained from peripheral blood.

The CDR3 is CASSTTSGSETQYF. The CDR3 DNA reads TGTGCCAGCAGCACAACTAGCGGTAGTGAGACCCAGTACTTC. V gene TRBV5-4 combines with J gene TRBJ2-5; 8 nucleotides agree with TRBD2. This CDR3 contains 14 residues. V lost 4 bases and J lost 5; bases outside the gene matches: 7. Germline V gives CDR1 SGHNT, CDR2 YYREEE (reference sequence). Full variable domain (outside the CDR3, taken from reference TRBV5-4 and TRBJ2-5): ETGVTQSPTHLIKTRGQQVTLRCSSQSGHNTVSWYQQALGQGPQFIFQYYREEENGRGNFPPRFSGLQFPNYSSELNVNALELDDSALYLCASSTTSGSETQYFGPGTRLLVL.